The 32 T cell receptor beta chains presented below share a single source sample, sequenced in a study of cytomegalovirus exposure and HLA in healthy donors. Primers included in the PCR were 60 Vbeta and 13 Jbeta primers. TCRdb's copy holds only in-frame clones and misses some; the assay was immunoSEQ multiplex PCR. The table records under 150,000 clones, over 75% of them present only once. Source material: PBMCs. These receptors were obtained from a boy between 10 and 17 years old in good health and CMV-seronegative.

The chain is built from TRBV7-2 and TRBJ2-3; the D gene is possibly TRBD1 (6 bases). Trimming pared 5 bases from V and 1 base from J, leaving 13 bases between. There are 15 residues in the CDR3. The V gene's germline CDR1 is SGHTA and CDR2 FQGNSA. In DNA form, the CDR3 reads TGTGCCAGCAGCGCAGGGGACATAGGCACAGATACGCAGTATTTT. Translating gives CASSAGDIGTDTQYF.

The chain links TRBV5-1 to TRBJ1-2, with a possible D match to TRBD1 (6 bases). The germline V gene encodes CDR1 SGHRS and CDR2 YFSETQ. The CDR3 extends over 12 amino acids. Trimming took off 9 bases at V and 3 bases at J, with 12 bases between the two ends. CDR3 protein: CATSGDDYGYTF. DNA for the CDR3: TGCGCCACCTCAGGGGATGACTATGGCTACACCTTC.

The gene calls are TRBV5-4 and TRBJ2-1; TRBD2 is a possible D gene (6 bases). The CDR3 extends over 15 amino acids. CDR1 and CDR2 (germline): SGHNT, YYREEE (reference sequence). Trimming left V 4 bases short and J 10 bases short, with 21 bases between. CDR3 protein: CASSVPTSRHSEQFF. The CDR3 DNA is TGTGCCAGCAGCGTCCCGACTAGTCGTCACAGCGAGCAGTTCTTC.

J is TRBJ2-5 and V is TRBV7-9, with 7 bases lining up with TRBD2. Trimming removed 6 bases from V and 2 bases from J; junction bases left unmatched: 9. This CDR3 has 15 amino acids. Germline-derived CDR1 and CDR2 are SEHNR and FQNEAQ (reference sequence). Written as DNA, the CDR3 is TGTGCCAGCAGTCTCCAAACGGGGGGACAAGAGACCCAGTACTTC. It codes for CASSLQTGGQETQYF.

The V call is TRBV27, the J call TRBJ2-1, with TRBD2 matching over 7 bases. This CDR3 is 14 amino acids long. V shed 2 bases and J 7 bases; nucleotides not matched to a gene: 5. Germline V CDR1 and CDR2: MNHEY, SMNVEV (reference sequence). The DNA for the CDR3 is TGTGCCAGCAGTTTAGGGGGAGGGATTAATGAGCAGTTCTTC. The encoded protein is CASSLGGGINEQFF.

The rearrangement joins TRBV7-9 to TRBJ1-1; D not resolved. Germline assignment: CDR1 SEHNR and CDR2 FQNEAQ (reference sequence). The CDR3 is 13 residues long. The V gene lost 8 bases and the J gene lost 3 bases, with 13 bases spanning the gap. This CDR3 reads CASRGGSDTEAFF. CDR3 DNA: TGTGCCAGCCGCGGAGGGTCGGACACTGAAGCTTTCTTT.

The rearrangement joins TRBV4-3 to TRBJ2-6; D possibly corresponds to TRBD1 (6 bases). Germline CDR1 LGHNA, CDR2 YSLEER. Trimming left V 1 base short and J 2 bases short, with 21 bases between. The CDR3 consists of 20 residues. This CDR3 reads CASSQVWGPGALAGANVLTF. In nucleotides, the CDR3 is TGCGCCAGCAGCCAAGTCTGGGGTCCAGGGGCTTTAGCTGGGGCCAACGTCCTGACTTTC.

The chain is built from TRBV13 and TRBJ2-7, with 9 bases lining up with TRBD2. V was clipped by 5 bases and J by 5 bases; unmatched bases: 10. Germline values: CDR1 PRHDT, CDR2 FYEKMQ (reference sequence). The CDR3 sequence is 15 residues long. Here the CDR3 reads CASSDRTSVSHEQYF. The CDR3 DNA reads as TGTGCCAGCAGCGATCGGACTAGCGTATCCCACGAGCAGTACTTC. Supplemented by reference TRBV13 and TRBJ2-7, the full variable domain reads AAGVIQSPRHLIKEKRETATLKCYPIPRHDTVYWYQQGPGQDPQFLISFYEKMQSDKGSIPDRFSAQQFSDYHSELNMSSLELGDSALYFCASSDRTSVSHEQYFGPGTRLTVT.

On this clone: A junction end diverges from the germline sequence, so it may reflect a read error. This chain uses TRBV4-3 with TRBJ1-2; the match to TRBD1 covers 7 bases. The CDR3 spans 15 residues. Germline V gene lookup returns CDR1 LGHNA and CDR2 YSLEER. The CDR3 coding sequence is TGCGCCAGCAGCCAAGTTCATGGACAGGTCGGGGGCTACCCCTTC. Amino acids: CASSQVHGQVGGYPF.

This clone was seen just once. This rearrangement joins TRBV21-1 to TRBJ1-5. TRBV21-1 is recorded as a pseudogene. The CDR3 is 14 amino acids. CDR3 DNA sequence: TGTGCCAGCAGCAAACCGACGGGGGGTCAGCCCCAGCATTTT. Protein sequence: CASSKPTGGQPQHF.

V gene TRBV6-1 combines with J gene TRBJ1-5, with D unclear. Looked up from germline, CDR1 is MNHNS and CDR2 is SASEGT. Trimming cost V 2 bases and J 7 bases, with 9 bases left between them. The length of the CDR3 is 13 residues. This CDR3 is CASSERDRQPQHF. The CDR3 DNA follows: TGTGCCAGCAGTGAACGGGATAGGCAGCCCCAGCATTTT.

This clone was found once. CDR3 loop: CASSPSSQLSGANVLTF. CDR3 in DNA: TGTGCCAGCAGCCCTTCGTCACAGCTCTCTGGGGCCAACGTCCTGACTTTC. This chain uses TRBV7-2 with TRBJ2-6, with no clear D. The CDR3 extends over 17 amino acids. Looked up from germline, CDR1 is SGHTA and CDR2 is FQGNSA. Between the trimmed V and J ends, which lost 5 bases and 0 bases, there was a span of 14 bases.

The rearrangement joins TRBV5-6 to TRBJ2-3, with TRBD2 matching over 8 bases. Germline loops: CDR1 SGHDT, CDR2 YYEEEE. V shed 1 base, J shed 4 bases, and the junction held 11 bases outside the gene matches. The CDR3 sequence is 17 residues long. CDR3 nucleotides: TGTGCCAGCAGCTTGCCTGCGGGAGGTATCGGGGCAGATACGCAGTATTTT. Its protein product is CASSLPAGGIGADTQYF. The whole variable domain, filled in from reference TRBV5-6 and TRBJ2-3, reads DAGVTQSPTHLIKTRGQQVTLRCSPKSGHDTVSWYQQALGQGPQFIFQYYEEEERQRGNFPDRFSGHQFPNYSSELNVNALLLGDSALYLCASSLPAGGIGADTQYFGPGTRLTVL.

V usage is TRBV7-3 and J usage is TRBJ1-1; D perhaps matches TRBD1 (5 bases). V lost 4 bases and J 1 base, leaving 10 bases between the germline ends. Germline loops: CDR1 SGHTA, CDR2 FQGTGA. This CDR3 comprises 14 residues. The CDR3 reads CASSSTGGNTEAFF. DNA of the CDR3: TGTGCCAGCAGCTCAACCGGGGGGAACACTGAAGCTTTCTTT.

A word on this clone: A read error may produce the germline difference seen at one junction end. The V call is TRBV7-9, the J call TRBJ2-1; 10 positions agree with TRBD2. CDR1 SEHNR and CDR2 FQNEAQ come from the germline V gene (reference sequence). The CDR3 extends over 16 amino acids. For the CDR3, the DNA is TGTTCCAGCAGGGGAATTGGGACTAGCGTATACAATGAGCAGTTCTTC. It yields the protein CSSRGIGTSVYNEQFF. The whole variable domain, remainder taken from reference TRBV7-9 and TRBJ2-1, is DTGVSQNPRHKITKRGQNVTFRCDPISEHNRLYWYRQTLGQGPEFLTYFQNEAQLEKSRLLSDRFSAERPKGSFSTLEIQRTEQGDSAMYLCSSRGIGTSVYNEQFFGPGTRLTVL.

The rearrangement joins TRBV10-3 to TRBJ2-2, with 7 positions matching TRBD2. The CDR3 contains 14 residues. V lost 8 bases and J lost 2; bases outside the gene matches: 5. The V gene's germline CDR1 is ENHRY and CDR2 SYGVKD. The CDR3 protein is CAIRGEPNTGELFF. CDR3 coding DNA: TGTGCCATCCGGGGGGAGCCTAACACCGGGGAGCTGTTTTTT.

The rearrangement links TRBV5-1 to TRBJ1-2; TRBD1 matches 8 bases. From germline, CDR1 is SGHRS and CDR2 YFSETQ. V lost 1 base to trimming and J lost 1 base; unmatched junction nucleotides: 3. This CDR3 spans 15 amino acids. The CDR3 here is CASSLTTGGNYGYTF. The CDR3, as DNA: TGCGCCAGCAGCTTGACTACAGGGGGTAACTATGGCTACACCTTC.

Points on this clone: One junction end does not reproduce the germline sequence, and a read error may be involved. The V call is TRBV7-9, the J call TRBJ2-7, with 7 nucleotides matching TRBD1. The germline V gene has CDR1 SEHNR and CDR2 FQNEAQ (reference sequence). This CDR3 is built from 16 residues. DNA for the CDR3: TGTTCCAGCAGCTTAGCGAACCCGACAGGGCTCCACGAGCAGTACTTC. Residues: CSSSLANPTGLHEQYF.

To note about this clone: The junction differs from germline at one of its ends, possibly a read error. Other DNA sequences from this sample encode an identical CDR3 as well. J is TRBJ1-1 and V is TRBV7-3, with a tentative D call TRBD1 (5 bases). This CDR3 region has 13 residues. Germline V gives CDR1 SGHTA, CDR2 FQGTGA. CDR3 amino acids: CASSSEGNTEAFF. The CDR3 coding sequence is TGTGCCAGCAGCTCGGAGGGGAACACTGAAGCCTTCTTT.

This clone was counted a single time. The CDR3 region is CASSLGDIGPYEQYF. The CDR3 DNA reads as TGTGCCAGCAGTTTAGGGGACATAGGCCCTTACGAGCAGTACTTC. This rearrangement joins TRBV27 to TRBJ2-7; possibly TRBD1 for D (6 bases). Germline CDR1 reads MNHEY; CDR2 reads SMNVEV (reference sequence). The CDR3 runs 15 residues. V was trimmed by 2 bases and J by 4 bases, leaving 15 bases between them.

The chain recombines TRBV9 with TRBJ1-1, with D possibly being TRBD1 (6 bases). CDR3 length equals 13 residues. The V gene's germline CDR1 is SGDLS and CDR2 YYNGEE. Trimming pared 3 bases from V and 7 bases from J, leaving 13 bases between. The CDR3 bases are TGTGCCAGCAGCGACCAAGACAGGAGTGAAGCTTTCTTT. It translates to CASSDQDRSEAFF.

The V gene is TRBV9, the J gene TRBJ2-1, with D perhaps TRBD2 (6 bases). The germline CDR1 and CDR2 sequences are SGDLS and YYNGEE. V dropped 0 bases and J dropped 4 bases, with 20 bases sitting between them. The CDR3 has 18 amino acids. Written as DNA, the CDR3 is TGTGCCAGCAGCGTAGGGGGTTTCGGGGGACCAATTTACAATGAGCAGTTCTTC. Translating it yields CASSVGGFGGPIYNEQFF.

This clone has a single count. The CDR3 here is CASNPLLAGRNTEAFF. The DNA of the CDR3 is TGTGCCAGCAACCCCCTTCTTGCAGGGCGGAACACTGAAGCTTTCTTT. The chain links TRBV27 to TRBJ1-1; a weak D match, TRBD1 (5 bases). The CDR3 has 16 amino acids. Germline CDR1 is MNHEY and CDR2 is SMNVEV (reference sequence). The V gene lost 7 bases and the J gene lost 1 base, with 19 bases spanning the gap.

This chain links TRBV29-1 with TRBJ1-3; weak D call: TRBD1 (5 bases). Trimming pared 5 bases from V and 0 bases from J, leaving 11 bases between. CDR3 size: 14 residues. Germline lookup yields CDR1 SQVTM and CDR2 ANQGSEA. CDR3: CSVSEDSSGNTIYF. The CDR3 DNA reads as TGCAGCGTTTCAGAAGACAGCTCTGGAAACACCATATATTTT.

The chain employs TRBV6-5 and TRBJ1-4; D not certain. This CDR3 contains 13 residues. Per germline, CDR1 MNHEY and CDR2 SVGAGI. Trimming took off 5 bases at V and 10 bases at J, with 14 bases between the two ends. The CDR3 sequence: CASSQPQVGKLFF. The CDR3 DNA is TGTGCCAGCAGTCAGCCCCAGGTGGGAAAACTGTTTTTT.

The chain combines TRBV4-3 with TRBJ1-5; 7 bases match TRBD1. Germline V gene sequence: CDR1 LGHNA, CDR2 YSLEER. V dropped 3 bases and J dropped 4; count of bases not matched to a gene: 3. The CDR3 spans 14 residues. The CDR3 region is CASSQEQGNQPQHF. In DNA, the CDR3 is TGCGCCAGCAGCCAGGAACAGGGGAATCAGCCCCAGCATTTT.

This clone was picked up a small number of times. The chain links TRBV5-4 to TRBJ1-2; tentatively, D is TRBD1 (5 bases). In germline, CDR1 is SGHNT, CDR2 YYREEE (reference sequence). The CDR3 is 12 amino acids. The V end lost 4 bases, the J end lost 8 bases, and 12 bases lay between the germline ends. Here the CDR3 reads CASSSREVGYTF. DNA of the CDR3: TGTGCCAGCAGCAGCAGGGAGGTCGGCTACACCTTC.

The rearrangement uses TRBV21-1 and TRBJ2-7; the table assigns TRBD1, which was not confirmed against the DNA. TRBV21-1 is a listed pseudogene. There are 19 residues in the CDR3. The CDR3, as DNA: TGTGCCACCCAACTCCCACACAAGGAGACGACAGGGGGAGGCTACGAGCGGTACTTC. Protein: CATQLPHKETTGGGYERYF.

In this sample, this clone turned up a few times. The V gene is TRBV4-3, the J gene TRBJ2-7, with D perhaps TRBD2 (5 bases). The CDR3 consists of 17 residues. V lost 0 bases and J lost 4, with 19 bases in between. The V gene's germline CDR1 is LGHNA and CDR2 YSLEER. DNA for the CDR3: TGCGCCAGCAGCCAAGATCTTACGGGAAGGTCCCTTTACGAGCAGTACTTC. This codes for CASSQDLTGRSLYEQYF.

This clone has more than one count but fewer than ten. The chain joins TRBV6-1 to TRBJ1-5, with TRBD1 as a possible D gene (5 bases). CDR1 and CDR2 from the germline V gene are MNHNS and SASEGT. This CDR3 contains 14 residues. The V end was cut by 7 bases, the J end by 2 bases, with 12 bases between. CDR3 residues: CASNGVGGNQPQHF. The CDR3 DNA is TGTGCCAGCAACGGAGTAGGGGGCAATCAGCCCCAGCATTTT.

The genes are TRBV6-6 and TRBJ2-5, with a weak D call TRBD2 (6 bases). From germline, CDR1 is MNHNY and CDR2 SVGAGI (reference sequence). The V end was cut by 6 bases, the J end by 2 bases, with 16 bases between. CDR3 length equals 15 residues. This CDR3 is CASSKTRQPQETQYF. The CDR3 region has the DNA TGTGCCAGCAGCAAGACTAGGCAACCACAAGAGACCCAGTACTTC.

J is TRBJ2-7 and V is TRBV21-1; the table's D gene call, TRBD1, was not cross checked with the DNA. TRBV21-1 is tagged as a pseudogene. The CDR3 runs to 14 residues. The DNA of the CDR3 is TGTGCCAGCCCCCCGGACAGGAGGGTTGAGGAGCAGTACTTC. This gives the protein CASPPDRRVEEQYF.